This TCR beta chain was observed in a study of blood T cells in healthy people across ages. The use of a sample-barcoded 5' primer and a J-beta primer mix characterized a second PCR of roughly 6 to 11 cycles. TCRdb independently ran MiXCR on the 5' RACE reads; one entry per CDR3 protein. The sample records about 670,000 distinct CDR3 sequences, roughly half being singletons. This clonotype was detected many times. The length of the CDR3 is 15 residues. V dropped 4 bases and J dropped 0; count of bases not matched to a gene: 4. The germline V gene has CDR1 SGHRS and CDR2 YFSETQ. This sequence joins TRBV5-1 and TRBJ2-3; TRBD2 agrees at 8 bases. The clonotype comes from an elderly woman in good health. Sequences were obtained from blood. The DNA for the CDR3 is TGCGCCAGCAGCACTAGCGGAGCTAGCACAGATACGCAGTATTTT. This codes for CASSTSGASTDTQYF.